One T cell receptor (beta chain) is described in this entry. The target antigen is unknown. The time point here: cycle 4 day 1 (C4D1), after 5 to 7 weeks of nivolumab. Relapse after autologous stem cell transplantation occurred in every patient, and brentuximab vedotin exposure varied. The sample is drawn from a study of PD-1 blockade in classical Hodgkin lymphoma. Measured with immunoSEQ multiplex PCR; TCRdb has only the in-frame clones, and not every one. The profile shows around 23,000 clones, more than 75% of them singletons. Whole-study findings and limits: Baseline diversity resembling that of newly diagnosed patients was seen in complete responders.

Germline V gene data show CDR1 as KGHSH and CDR2 as LQKENI. This CDR3 spans 14 amino acids. The V gene end was trimmed by 3 bases and the J gene end by 5 bases; junction bases not matched to a gene: 5. The sequencing here drew on peripheral blood mononuclear cells (PBMCs), taken before the fourth cycle of nivolumab. The genes are TRBV18 and TRBJ2-3; 7 nucleotides align to TRBD2. This TCR derives from a human donor with classical Hodgkin lymphoma. CDR3 sequence: CASSPRGGGDTQYF. CDR3 in DNA: TGTGCCAGCTCACCCCGCGGGGGAGGAGATACGCAGTATTTT.